Listed below are T cell receptor beta chains from one sample, sequenced in a study of T cells in Graves' hyperthyroidism and ophthalmopathy. TCRdb re-analysed the multiplex PCR reads in MiXCR, keeping a single row per CDR3 protein. Of fewer than 650,000 distinct CDR3 sequences detected, over 12% appear once; the ten largest clones hold less than 9%. The source material was blood. Source of these receptors: a young woman with Graves' ophthalmopathy. Each CDR3 is given with its conserved first and last residue. A D gene is named only where the DNA matches it firmly.

d_gene: TRBD1
v_gene: TRBV7-8
j_gene: TRBJ2-5
CDR3aa: CASSQDRLEETQYF

d_gene: TRBD1
v_gene: TRBV6-1
j_gene: TRBJ1-6
CDR3aa: CASSEAETGNNSPLHF

d_gene: NA
v_gene: TRBV3-1
j_gene: TRBJ1-1
CDR3aa: CASSQSTGNTEAFF

d_gene: NA
v_gene: TRBV10-3
j_gene: TRBJ2-1
CDR3aa: CAISDPGRHEQFF

d_gene: TRBD1
v_gene: TRBV6-5
j_gene: TRBJ1-3
CDR3aa: CASSYWTGVGNTIYF

d_gene: NA
v_gene: TRBV20-1
j_gene: TRBJ2-7
CDR3aa: CSAIQKYEQYF

d_gene: NA
v_gene: TRBV2
j_gene: TRBJ2-7
CDR3aa: CASSEWAGVNTNEQYF

d_gene: NA
v_gene: TRBV6-1
j_gene: TRBJ1-4
CDR3aa: CASSSLTGEKLFF

d_gene: TRBD2
v_gene: TRBV7-8
j_gene: TRBJ2-7
CDR3aa: CASSSQTSGRYEQYF

d_gene: NA
v_gene: TRBV7-2
j_gene: TRBJ1-1
CDR3aa: CASSLALEKGAFF

d_gene: NA
v_gene: TRBV28
j_gene: TRBJ2-3
CDR3aa: CASSLWQIPDDTQYF

d_gene: NA
v_gene: TRBV6-6
j_gene: TRBJ2-5
CDR3aa: CASSYQGTQETQYF

d_gene: NA
v_gene: TRBV11-3
j_gene: TRBJ1-1
CDR3aa: CASSFKGGPEAFF

d_gene: TRBD2
v_gene: TRBV7-2
j_gene: TRBJ2-5
CDR3aa: CASSSLAVQETQYF

d_gene: NA
v_gene: TRBV12-3/TRBV12-4
j_gene: TRBJ1-1
CDR3aa: CASSLLAGANTEAFF

d_gene: TRBD2
v_gene: TRBV20-1
j_gene: TRBJ2-1
CDR3aa: CSAQTSGRINEQFF

d_gene: NA
v_gene: TRBV12-3/TRBV12-4
j_gene: TRBJ2-1
CDR3aa: CASSLREVNEQFF

d_gene: TRBD2
v_gene: TRBV20-1
j_gene: TRBJ2-1
CDR3aa: CSARDGRVGRAVNEQFF

d_gene: TRBD1
v_gene: TRBV11-2
j_gene: TRBJ1-3
CDR3aa: CASSYLRGLGNTIYF

d_gene: NA
v_gene: TRBV7-9
j_gene: TRBJ1-1
CDR3aa: CASSPAGTTEAFF

d_gene: TRBD1
v_gene: TRBV18
j_gene: TRBJ2-3
CDR3aa: CASSPGQGIDTQYF

d_gene: TRBD2
v_gene: TRBV10-3
j_gene: TRBJ2-1
CDR3aa: CAITPSGKTYNEQFF

d_gene: NA
v_gene: TRBV5-5
j_gene: TRBJ1-1
CDR3aa: CASIQRGGMNTEAFF

d_gene: TRBD1
v_gene: TRBV18
j_gene: TRBJ2-2
CDR3aa: CASSPPRDRGTGELFF